Listed below are T cell receptor beta chains from one sample, sequenced in a study of a mutant IDH1 vaccine in newly diagnosed glioma. The antigens for these receptors are not known. Method: immunoSEQ multiplex PCR; TCRdb's copy keeps in-frame clones and lacks some. The table shows tens of thousands of clones, with around 80% occurring only once. Sample: PBMCs, taken from a glioma patient whose treatment included an IDH1 peptide vaccine. The receptor source for this set is a man between 50 and 59 years old with glioma. Both conserved end residues are trimmed from each CDR3. Fields, in order: J gene, V gene, CDR3 protein.

>TRBJ1-3|TRBV15
ATSRGDRGSGNTIY
>TRBJ1-4|TRBV18
ASARERQKLF
>TRBJ1-1|TRBV2
ASSERGRGRNTEAF
>TRBJ2-2|TRBV7-2
ASSPRITGELF
>TRBJ1-1|TRBV5-5
ASSYMNTEAF
>TRBJ1-2|TRBV5-5
ASTLGGTRVLYGYT
>TRBJ1-1|TRBV5-5
ASSVTGTGHTEAF
>TRBJ1-5|TRBV30
AWSVRGRLDNQPQH
>TRBJ1-5|TRBV28
ASSLSIARVNQPQH
>TRBJ1-1|TRBV2
ASTPGGGVNTEAF
>TRBJ1-1|TRBV11-1
ASSLSSGVTEAF
>TRBJ2-2|TRBV19
ASRWGAGELF
>TRBJ2-5|TRBV27
ASSLGGQWQETQY
>TRBJ1-6|TRBV5-1
ASSLEAENSPLH